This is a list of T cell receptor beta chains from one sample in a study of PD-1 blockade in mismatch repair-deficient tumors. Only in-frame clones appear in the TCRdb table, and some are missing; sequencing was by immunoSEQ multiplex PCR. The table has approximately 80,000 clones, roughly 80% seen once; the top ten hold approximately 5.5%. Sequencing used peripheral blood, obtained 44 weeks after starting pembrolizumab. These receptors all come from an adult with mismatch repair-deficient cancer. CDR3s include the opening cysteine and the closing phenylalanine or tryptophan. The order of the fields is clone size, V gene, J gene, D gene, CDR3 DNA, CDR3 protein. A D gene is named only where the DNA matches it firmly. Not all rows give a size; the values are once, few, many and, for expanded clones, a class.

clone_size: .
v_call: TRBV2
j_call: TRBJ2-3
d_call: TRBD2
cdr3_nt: TGTGCCAGCAGTGAATCTAGCGGGAGTTATACGCAGTATTTT
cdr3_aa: CASSESSGSYTQYF

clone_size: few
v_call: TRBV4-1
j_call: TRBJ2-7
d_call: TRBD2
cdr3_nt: TGCGCCAGCAGCCGACTAGCGGGAAGCATCTACGAGCAGTACTTC
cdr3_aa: CASSRLAGSIYEQYF

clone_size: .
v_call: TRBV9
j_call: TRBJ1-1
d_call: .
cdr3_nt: TGTGCCAGCAGCGTAGGGGTCTCTAACACTGAAGCTTTCTTT
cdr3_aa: CASSVGVSNTEAFF

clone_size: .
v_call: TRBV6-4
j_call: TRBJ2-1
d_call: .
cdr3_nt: TGTGCCAGCAGTGACGAGGCGGGATCCCACAATGAGCAGTTCTTC
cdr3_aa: CASSDEAGSHNEQFF

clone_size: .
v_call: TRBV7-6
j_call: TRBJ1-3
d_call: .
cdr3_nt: TGTGCCAGCAGCTCCACACGGGGCCCTGGAAACACCATATATTTT
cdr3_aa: CASSSTRGPGNTIYF

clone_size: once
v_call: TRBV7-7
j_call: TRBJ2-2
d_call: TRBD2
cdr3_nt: TGTGCTAGCAGCCCGGAACTAGCGTTCGGTACCGGGGAGCTGTTTTTT
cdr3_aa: CASSPELAFGTGELFF

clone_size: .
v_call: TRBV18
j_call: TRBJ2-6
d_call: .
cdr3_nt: TGTGCCAGCTCACCTAAGGCCAGCTCTGGGGCCAACGTCCTGACTTTC
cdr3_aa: CASSPKASSGANVLTF

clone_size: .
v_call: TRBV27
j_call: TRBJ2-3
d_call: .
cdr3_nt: TGTGCCAGCAGTTTACTGCCAGTGAGCACAGATACGCAGTATTTT
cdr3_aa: CASSLLPVSTDTQYF

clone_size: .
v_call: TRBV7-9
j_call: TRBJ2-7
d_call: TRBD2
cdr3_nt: TGTGCCAGCAGCTACACTAGCGGGCCGTCCGAGCAGTACTTC
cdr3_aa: CASSYTSGPSEQYF

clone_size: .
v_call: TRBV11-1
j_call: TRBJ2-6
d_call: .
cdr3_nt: TGTGCCAGCAGCTTAGGGACTGGCGGGGCCAACGTCCTGACTTTC
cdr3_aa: CASSLGTGGANVLTF

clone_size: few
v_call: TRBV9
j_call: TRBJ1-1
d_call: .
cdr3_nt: TGTGCCAGCAGCGTAGAGCCAGGGAACACTGAAGCTTTCTTT
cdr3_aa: CASSVEPGNTEAFF

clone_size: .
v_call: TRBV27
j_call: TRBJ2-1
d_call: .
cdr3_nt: TGTGCCAGCAGTTTAGTTAGCCCCTCCTACAATGAGCAGTTCTTC
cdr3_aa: CASSLVSPSYNEQFF

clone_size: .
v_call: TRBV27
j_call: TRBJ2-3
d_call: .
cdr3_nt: TGTGCCAGCAGTCCTGGGCCTAGTGGTTCGGCTACGCAGTATTTT
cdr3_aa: CASSPGPSGSATQYF

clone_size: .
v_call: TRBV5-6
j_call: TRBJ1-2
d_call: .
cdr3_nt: TGTGCCAGCAGCTTGGGACAGACGATATATGGCTACACCTTC
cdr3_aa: CASSLGQTIYGYTF

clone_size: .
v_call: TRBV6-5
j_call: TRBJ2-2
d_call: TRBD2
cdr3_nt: TGTGCCAGTGAACCGGGACTAGCGGGAACCGGGGAGCTGTTTTTT
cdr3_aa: CASEPGLAGTGELFF

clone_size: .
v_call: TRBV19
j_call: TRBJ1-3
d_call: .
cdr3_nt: TGTGCCAGTAGTATGGGGGGTACCGACACCATATATTTT
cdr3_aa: CASSMGGTDTIYF

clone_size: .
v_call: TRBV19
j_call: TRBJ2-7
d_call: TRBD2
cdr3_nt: TGTGCCAGTAGTATTGGACTAGCGGGAGGCTACGAGCAGTACTTC
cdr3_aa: CASSIGLAGGYEQYF

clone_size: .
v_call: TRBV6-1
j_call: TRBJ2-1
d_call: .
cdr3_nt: TGTGCCAGCAGTCCCTCCGCCCGTAATGAGCAGTTCTTC
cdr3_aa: CASSPSARNEQFF

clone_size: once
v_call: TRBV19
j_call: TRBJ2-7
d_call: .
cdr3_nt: TGTGCCAGTAGTACATTAATTGGCGAGCAGTACTTC
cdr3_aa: CASSTLIGEQYF

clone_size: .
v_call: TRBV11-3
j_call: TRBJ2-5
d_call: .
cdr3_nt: TGTGCCAGCAGCCTATGGACAGCCCCCGGGGAGACCCAGTACTTC
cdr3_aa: CASSLWTAPGETQYF

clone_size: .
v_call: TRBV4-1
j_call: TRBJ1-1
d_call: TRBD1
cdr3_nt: TGCGCCAGCAGCCAGGCTACAGGGGACGAAGCTTTCTTT
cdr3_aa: CASSQATGDEAFF

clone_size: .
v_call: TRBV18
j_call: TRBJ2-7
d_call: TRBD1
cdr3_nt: TGTGCCAGCTCACCGGACAGGGACCGGTACGAGCAGTACTTC
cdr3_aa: CASSPDRDRYEQYF

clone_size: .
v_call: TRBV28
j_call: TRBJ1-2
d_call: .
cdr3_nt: TGTGCCAGCAGTTTATACAGGGAGGGTGGCTACACCTTC
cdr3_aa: CASSLYREGGYTF

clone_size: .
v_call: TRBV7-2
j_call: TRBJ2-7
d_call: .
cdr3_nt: TGTGCCAGCAGCTTCACGGGTAGCGGTTACGAGCAGTACTTC
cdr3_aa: CASSFTGSGYEQYF

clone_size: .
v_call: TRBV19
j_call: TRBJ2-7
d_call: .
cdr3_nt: TGTGCCAGTAGTTCAAGTAACAGGGATGGATCCTACGAGCAGTACTTC
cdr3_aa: CASSSSNRDGSYEQYF

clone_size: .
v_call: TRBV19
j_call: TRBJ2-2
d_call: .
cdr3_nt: TGTGCCAGTAGTCCGCGGACACCCTACACCGGGGAGCTGTTTTTT
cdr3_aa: CASSPRTPYTGELFF

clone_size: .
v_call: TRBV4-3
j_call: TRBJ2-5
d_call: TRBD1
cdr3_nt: TGCGCCAGCAGCTGGGACAGCGAGGGAGAGACCCAGTACTTC
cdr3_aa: CASSWDSEGETQYF

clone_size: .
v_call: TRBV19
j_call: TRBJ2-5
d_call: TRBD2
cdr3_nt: TGTGCCAGTAGTTCCCTGGGACTAGCACAGGAGACCCAGTACTTC
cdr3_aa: CASSSLGLAQETQYF

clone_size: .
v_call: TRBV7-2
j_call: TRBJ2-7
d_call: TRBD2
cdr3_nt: TGTGCCAGCAGCTTAGTACTAGCGGGGGCTAAGGAGCAGTACTTC
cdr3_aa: CASSLVLAGAKEQYF

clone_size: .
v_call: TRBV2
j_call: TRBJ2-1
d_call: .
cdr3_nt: TGTGCCAGCACTAATAGCTATGAGCAGTTCTTC
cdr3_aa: CASTNSYEQFF

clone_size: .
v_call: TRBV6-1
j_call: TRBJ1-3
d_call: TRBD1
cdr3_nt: TGTGCCAGCAGTGATAGGGGGCAGCGCTCTGGAAACACCATATATTTT
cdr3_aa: CASSDRGQRSGNTIYF

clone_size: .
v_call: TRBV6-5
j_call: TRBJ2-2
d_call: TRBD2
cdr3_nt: TGTGCCAGCAGTAGCGGGAGAAAGGCCGGGGAGCTGTTTTTT
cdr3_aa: CASSSGRKAGELFF

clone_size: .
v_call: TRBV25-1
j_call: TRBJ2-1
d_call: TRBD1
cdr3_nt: TGTGCCAGCAAAAGGCAGGGGGACAATGAGCAGTTCTTC
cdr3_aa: CASKRQGDNEQFF

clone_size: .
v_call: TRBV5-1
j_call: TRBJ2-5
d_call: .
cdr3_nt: TGCGCCAGCAGCTTTCGGGGGCAGGTGGAGACCCAGTACTTC
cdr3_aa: CASSFRGQVETQYF

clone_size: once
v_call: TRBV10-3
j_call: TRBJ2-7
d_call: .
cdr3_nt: TGTGCCATCAGTGAGTCGTCCTACGAGCAGTACTTC
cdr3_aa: CAISESSYEQYF

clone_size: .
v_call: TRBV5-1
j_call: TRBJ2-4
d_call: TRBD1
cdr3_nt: TGCGCCAGCAGCTACAGGACAGGGAGAAACATTCAGTACTTC
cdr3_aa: CASSYRTGRNIQYF

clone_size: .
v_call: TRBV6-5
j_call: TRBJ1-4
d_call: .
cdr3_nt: TGTGCCAGCAGTTACTCCCCAGAGCTTGAAAAACTGTTTTTT
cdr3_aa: CASSYSPELEKLFF

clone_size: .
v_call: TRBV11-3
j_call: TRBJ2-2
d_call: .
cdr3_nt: TGTGCCAGCAGCTTAGGGGGGAAAAGCACCGGGGAGCTGTTTTTT
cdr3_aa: CASSLGGKSTGELFF

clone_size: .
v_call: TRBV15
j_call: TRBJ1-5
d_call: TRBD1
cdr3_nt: TGTGCCACCAGCAGGAAAAACTCGGGACAGAGCAATCAGCCCCAGCATTTT
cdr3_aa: CATSRKNSGQSNQPQHF

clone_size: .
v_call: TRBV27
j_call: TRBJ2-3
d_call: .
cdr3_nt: TGTGCCAGCAGTCTGGGGACGGGATCAGATACGCAGTATTTT
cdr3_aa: CASSLGTGSDTQYF

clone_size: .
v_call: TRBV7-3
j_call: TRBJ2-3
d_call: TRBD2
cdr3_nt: TGTGCCAGCAGCTTAATAGCGGGAGCCGATACGCAGTATTTT
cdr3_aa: CASSLIAGADTQYF

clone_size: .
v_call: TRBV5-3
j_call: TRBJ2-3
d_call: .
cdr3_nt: TGTGCCAGAAGCCGAGCTGGGGATACGCAGTATTTT
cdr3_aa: CARSRAGDTQYF

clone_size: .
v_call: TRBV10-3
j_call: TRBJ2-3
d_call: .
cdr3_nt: TGTGCCATCAGTGAGTCGATTGCCCGGGAAATAGGGTCAGATACGCAGTATTTT
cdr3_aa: CAISESIAREIGSDTQYF

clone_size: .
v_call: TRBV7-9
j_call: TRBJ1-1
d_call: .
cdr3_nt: TGTGCCAGCAGCTTAGACGAGGGGGTGGGATCTGAAGCTTTCTTT
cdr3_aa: CASSLDEGVGSEAFF

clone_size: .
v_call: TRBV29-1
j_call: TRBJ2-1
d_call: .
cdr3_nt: TGCAGCGTTGAAGCTTATGAGCAGTTCTTC
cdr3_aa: CSVEAYEQFF